A single sample is the source of the 27 T cell receptor beta chains below, sequenced in a study of cytomegalovirus exposure and HLA in healthy donors (dated by TCRdb to between 2016 and 2019). To prepare the library, the immunoSEQ multiplex PCR assay was applied. The multiplex PCR relied on a mix of 60 forward primers for TCR Vbeta segments and 13 reverse primers for TCR Jbeta segments. Drawn from immuneACCESS, this table holds only the in-frame rearrangements with V and J called that TCRdb kept. Clones are partly lost; checked studies trace under half to an unresolved V gene and leave the rest unexplained. The sample includes over 150,000 clones, with about three quarters observed a single time. The ten largest clones represent approximately 1.4% of the sample. Source material: PBMCs. The receptors stem from a man aged 18 to 29 in good health and CMV-seronegative.

The CDR3 here is CASSYSTGAVAEFF. The DNA for the CDR3 is TGTGCCAGCAGTTACTCGACAGGGGCGGTGGCCGAGTTCTTC. This chain uses TRBV6-5 with TRBJ2-1, with 8 positions matching TRBD1. V lost 0 bases and J lost 14; bases outside the gene matches: 9. The CDR3 runs 14 residues. Per the germline V gene, CDR1 is MNHEY and CDR2 is SVGAGI.

Only one count was recorded for this clone. This chain joins TRBV11-2 and TRBJ2-3, with D possibly matching TRBD2 (6 bases). Germline V gene lookup returns CDR1 SGHAT and CDR2 FQNNGV. V dropped 6 bases and J dropped 5 bases, with 9 bases sitting between them. CDR3 length equals 12 residues. The CDR3 region has the DNA TGTGCCAGCAGTCAGGAGGGAGATACGCAGTATTTT. It codes for CASSQEGDTQYF.

The rearrangement uses TRBV25-1 and TRBJ2-5; 9 nucleotides match TRBD1. The CDR3 runs 15 residues. The V and J ends lost 5 bases and 7 bases, in that order; junction bases with no gene match: 11. Germline CDR1 reads MGHDK; CDR2 reads SYGVNS. The CDR3 spells CASSHTGGERGTQYF. CDR3 bases: TGTGCCAGCAGTCACACAGGGGGCGAAAGAGGGACCCAGTACTTC.

This clone has just a few counts. The chain links TRBV19 to TRBJ2-2, with D perhaps matching TRBD2 (6 bases). Germline-derived CDR1 and CDR2 are LNHDA and SQIVND (reference sequence). The V and J ends lost 7 bases and 11 bases respectively, with 14 bases between them. The CDR3 consists of 12 residues. As DNA, the CDR3 is TGTGCCAGTACCCCCGGGGGAGGAGAGCTGTTTTTT. Translation: CASTPGGGELFF.

CDR3 nucleotides: TGTGCCAGCAGAGGCGGGAGCTCCTACAATGAGCAGTTCTTC. Translating gives CASRGGSSYNEQFF. This chain uses TRBV27 with TRBJ2-1; 7 bases are a match to TRBD2. The junction had 2 bases not matched to a gene; V was cut back by 6 bases and J by 0 bases. Germline CDR1 and CDR2: MNHEY and SMNVEV (reference sequence). CDR3 size: 14 residues.

The CDR3 DNA follows: TGTGCCATCAGTGGGGCCCCGTCCCCCGAGGATACGCAGTATTTT. This gives the protein CAISGAPSPEDTQYF. The chain has TRBV10-3 and TRBJ2-3; D ambiguous. This CDR3 is built from 15 residues. CDR1 is ENHRY and CDR2 is SYGVKD in the germline V gene. Trimming took 4 bases from V and 6 from J, leaving 17 bases between them.

CDR3 DNA sequence: TGTGCCAGCTCCTATAGCAATCAGCCCCAGCATTTT. Its protein is CASSYSNQPQHF. J is TRBJ1-5 and V is TRBV28, with D hard to call. The CDR3 is 12 amino acids. Germline V CDR1 and CDR2: MDHEN, SYDVKM. Trimming cost V 8 bases and J 0 bases, with 5 bases left between them.

In this sample, this clone turned up a few times. Other nucleotide sequences from this sample produce the same CDR3. Here the CDR3 reads CASSPEYEQYF. For the CDR3, the DNA is TGTGCCAGCTCACCAGAGTACGAGCAGTACTTC. J is TRBJ2-7 and V is TRBV18; D remains ambiguous. The V end lost 2 bases, the J end lost 4 bases, and 3 bases lay between the germline ends. Germline V gene sequence: CDR1 KGHSH, CDR2 LQKENI. The CDR3 contains 11 residues.

The CDR3 DNA follows: TGTGCCAGCAGGTTGGATACAGGGTCCTATCAGCCCCAGCATTTT. Residues: CASRLDTGSYQPQHF. The rearrangement uses TRBV28 and TRBJ1-5, with D possibly being TRBD1 (6 bases). Germline assignment: CDR1 MDHEN and CDR2 SYDVKM. This CDR3 comprises 15 residues. Trimming removed 6 bases at V and 5 bases at J, with 17 bases between. The full variable domain, rest sourced from reference TRBV28 and TRBJ1-5, is DVKVTQSSRYLVKRTGEKVFLECVQDMDHENMFWYRQDPGLGLRLIYFSYDVKMKEKGDIPEGYSVSREKKERFSLILESASTNQTSMYLCASRLDTGSYQPQHFGDGTRLSIL.

The chain links TRBV7-2 to TRBJ2-3, with 8 positions matching TRBD2. Germline-derived CDR1 and CDR2 are SGHTA and FQGNSA. With V trimmed by 5 bases and J by 5 bases, 3 bases remained unmatched. The length of the CDR3 is 13 residues. The DNA of the CDR3 is TGTGCCAGCAGCCCGGGGGGGCGAGATACGCAGTATTTT. It specifies CASSPGGRDTQYF.

V gene TRBV4-2 combines with J gene TRBJ2-7; 8 positions match TRBD2. The CDR3 runs to 15 residues. Germline CDR1 is LGHNA and CDR2 is YNFKEQ. With 0 bases clipped from V and 3 bases from J, the junction kept 4 bases outside the gene matches. CDR3 nucleotide sequence: TGTGCCAGCAGCCAAGAACATAGCGGGAACTACGAGCAGTACTTC. Its translation: CASSQEHSGNYEQYF.

The rearrangement joins TRBV10-1 to TRBJ2-3; 8 bases fit TRBD2. The CDR3 consists of 18 residues. The J segment lost 0 bases and the V segment lost 8 bases, leaving 16 bases of the junction unmatched. Germline V gene data show CDR1 as WNHNN and CDR2 as SYGVQD (reference sequence). The CDR3 region has the DNA TGCGCCAGCCCGCCCCGGGCTAGCGGGTCCCCTAGCACAGATACGCAGTATTTT. Encoded protein: CASPPRASGSPSTDTQYF.

The chain carries TRBV19 and TRBJ2-5; unclear D gene. TRBJ2-7 matches the DNA end more closely, so the J call is doubtful. The germline V gene encodes CDR1 LNHDA and CDR2 SQIVND (reference sequence). The CDR3 contains 14 residues. The CDR3 DNA sequence: TGTGCCAGTAGTATCGACACACGCTCCTACGAGCAGTACTTC. Translated, it gives CASSIDTRSYEQYF.

The chain combines TRBV7-9 with TRBJ2-1; 9 bases fit TRBD2. CDR3 length: 14 amino acids. Germline V gene data show CDR1 as SEHNR and CDR2 as FQNEAQ (reference sequence). The V and J ends lost 10 bases and 12 bases, in that order; junction bases with no gene match: 16. CDR3 in amino acids: CATMGTEGLARQFF. The CDR3 region has the DNA TGTGCCACCATGGGGACAGAGGGACTAGCCCGGCAGTTCTTC.

This clone showed up just once. The chain is built from TRBV7-7 and TRBJ2-5, with 8 bases aligning to TRBD2. Germline loops: CDR1 SSHAT, CDR2 FNYEAQ (reference sequence). The CDR3 is 15 residues long. The V and J ends lost 5 bases and 5 bases, in that order; junction bases with no gene match: 10. In nucleotides, the CDR3 is TGTGCCAGCAGCCTCCTCGGAGCGGGAGAGGAGACCCAGTACTTC. It specifies CASSLLGAGEETQYF. The full variable domain, with the rest looked up from reference TRBV7-7 and TRBJ2-5, is GAGVSQSPRYKVTKRGQDVTLRCDPISSHATLYWYQQALGQGPEFLTYFNYEAQPDKSGLPSDRFSAERPEGSISTLTIQRTEQRDSAMYRCASSLLGAGEETQYFGPGTRLLVL.

The chain has TRBV7-2 and TRBJ2-7; TRBD2 matches 7 bases. This CDR3 is built from 16 residues. CDR1 is SGHTA, CDR2 FQGNSA, per germline. V dropped 0 bases and J dropped 3; count of bases not matched to a gene: 8. CDR3 DNA: TGTGCCAGCAGCTTAGCGGCGGGAGCTTCGGGCTACGAGCAGTACTTC. Its translation is CASSLAAGASGYEQYF.

This clone occurred a few times. This sequence joins TRBV30 and TRBJ2-3, with a weak D call TRBD2 (7 bases). V dropped 5 bases and J dropped 3 bases, with 15 bases sitting between them. Germline CDR1 and CDR2: GTSNPN and SVGIG (reference sequence). The CDR3 is 14 residues long. CDR3 DNA: TGTGCCTGGGGGGGGGCCGGGGGGACAGATACGCAGTATTTT. Its translation: CAWGGAGGTDTQYF.

This clone came up once. This chain links TRBV6-1 with TRBJ1-1, with 7 positions matching TRBD1. Trimming took 8 bases from V and 5 from J; bases not matched to a gene: 11. The V gene's germline CDR1 is MNHNS and CDR2 SASEGT. This CDR3 has 14 residues. CDR3 DNA: TGTGCCAGCGGAGGTTGGCAGGACAGGACTGAAGCTTTCTTT. Amino acid sequence: CASGGWQDRTEAFF.

The rearrangement joins TRBV7-9 to TRBJ2-5; 9 nucleotides line up with TRBD1. After removal of 4 bases from V and 4 bases from J, the junction contained 4 bases not matched to a gene. Germline V CDR1 and CDR2: SEHNR, FQNEAQ (reference sequence). The CDR3 loop spans 14 amino acids. CDR3 DNA: TGTGCCAGCAGCTACGGGACAGGGAGAGAGACCCAGTACTTC. Protein: CASSYGTGRETQYF.

The chain has TRBV9 and TRBJ2-1, with D possibly matching TRBD2 (6 bases). V was trimmed by 7 bases and J by 9 bases, leaving 11 bases between them. This CDR3 is built from 11 residues. Looked up from germline, CDR1 is SGDLS and CDR2 is YYNGEE. The CDR3: CASGTFVEQFF. The CDR3 DNA is TGTGCCAGCGGGACTTTTGTTGAGCAGTTCTTC.

The CDR3 loop is CASTGYRAGEDNEQFF. CDR3 bases: TGTGCCAGCACCGGCTATCGGGCGGGAGAAGACAATGAGCAGTTCTTC. The chain uses TRBV2 and TRBJ2-1, with 7 bases matching TRBD2. The junction had 14 bases not matched to a gene; V was cut back by 7 bases and J by 5 bases. The germline V gene encodes CDR1 SNHLY and CDR2 FYNNEI. CDR3 length: 16 amino acids.

This clone appeared a few times. The chain carries TRBV5-1 and TRBJ1-1, with 7 bases matching TRBD1. Germline V gives CDR1 SGHRS, CDR2 YFSETQ. Trimming cost V 6 bases and J 4 bases; bases outside gene matches: 3. The CDR3 is 12 amino acids. Here the CDR3 DNA reads TGCGCCAGCAAGGGGGCAACCACTGAAGCTTTCTTT. Its protein product is CASKGATTEAFF.

The rearrangement links TRBV28 to TRBJ1-2, with a possible D match to TRBD1 (6 bases). This CDR3 contains 17 residues. V was trimmed by 6 bases and J by 4 bases, leaving 24 bases between them. The germline V gene encodes CDR1 MDHEN and CDR2 SYDVKM. The CDR3, as DNA: TGTGCCAGCAGCGGGGGGCCAATGGACCGAGGGGCCTATGGCTACACCTTC. Translation: CASSGGPMDRGAYGYTF.

The chain is built from TRBV6-4 and TRBJ2-6, with D unresolved. Trimming stripped 7 bases from V and 2 bases from J, with 9 bases between. Germline V gene sequence: CDR1 MRHNA, CDR2 SNTAGT. The CDR3 extends over 14 amino acids. As DNA, the CDR3 is TGTGCCAGCACCCAGGTTGCTGGGGCCAACGTCCTGACTTTC. Translated: CASTQVAGANVLTF.

V usage is TRBV21-1 and J usage is TRBJ2-2; the D call TRBD1 from the table was never checked on the DNA. TRBV21-1 is a pseudogene. The CDR3 has 14 residues. The CDR3 here is CASTDPQGTGELFF. CDR3 nucleotide sequence: TGTGCCAGCACCGACCCACAGGGAACCGGGGAGCTGTTTTTT.

This chain uses TRBV6-5 with TRBJ1-1; 10 bases are a match to TRBD1. There are 11 residues in the CDR3. The V gene's germline CDR1 is MNHEY and CDR2 SVGAGI. The trim removed 11 bases at V and 6 bases at J, leaving 3 bases unmatched. CDR3 residues: CAGGQGAEAFF. In nucleotides, the CDR3 is TGTGCCGGAGGACAGGGGGCTGAAGCTTTCTTT.

The V call is TRBV6-5, the J call TRBJ2-5; D is unclear. The CDR3 has 14 residues. V gave up 5 bases and J gave up 5 bases, with 15 bases separating them. The germline gives CDR1 MNHEY, CDR2 SVGAGI. In DNA form, the CDR3 reads TGTGCCAGCAGTCGACCGGGTGGAACGGAGACCCAGTACTTC. It is translated as CASSRPGGTETQYF.